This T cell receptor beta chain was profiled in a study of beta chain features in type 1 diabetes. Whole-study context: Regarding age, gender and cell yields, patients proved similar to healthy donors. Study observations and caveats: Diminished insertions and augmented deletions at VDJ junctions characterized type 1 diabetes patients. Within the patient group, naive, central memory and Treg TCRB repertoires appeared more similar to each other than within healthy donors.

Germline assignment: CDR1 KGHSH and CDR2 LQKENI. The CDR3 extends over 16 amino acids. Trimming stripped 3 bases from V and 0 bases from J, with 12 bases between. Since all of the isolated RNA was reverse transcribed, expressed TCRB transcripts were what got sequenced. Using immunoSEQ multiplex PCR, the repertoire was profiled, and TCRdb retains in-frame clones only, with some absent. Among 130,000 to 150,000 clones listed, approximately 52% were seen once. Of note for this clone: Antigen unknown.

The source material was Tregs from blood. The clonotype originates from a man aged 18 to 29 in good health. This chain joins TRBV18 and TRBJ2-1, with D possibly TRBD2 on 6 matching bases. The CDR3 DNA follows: TGTGCCAGCTCACCCGTTGGGAGGAGCTCCTACAATGAGCAGTTCTTC. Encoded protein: CASSPVGRSSYNEQFF.